The 21 T cell receptor beta chains in this list originate from one sample, sequenced in a study of cytomegalovirus exposure and HLA in healthy donors. Measured with immunoSEQ multiplex PCR; TCRdb has only the in-frame clones, and not every one. The repertoire holds 200,000 to 300,000 clones, with more than 75% as singletons. Specimen: PBMCs. Every receptor here comes from a man younger than 30 in good health and CMV-seropositive.

This clone was seen a handful of times. The chain joins TRBV18 to TRBJ1-2, with 7 bases aligning to TRBD1. The CDR3 totals 14 residues. Germline V lookup: CDR1 KGHSH, CDR2 LQKENI. V lost 6 bases and J lost 3; bases outside the gene matches: 7. CDR3 sequence reads: CASSHNTGDYGYTF. Written as DNA, the CDR3 is TGTGCCAGCTCCCACAATACAGGGGACTATGGCTACACCTTC.

This clone was seen once. The chain employs TRBV30 and TRBJ2-5; TRBD1 aligns across 8 bases. V gave up 1 base and J gave up 7 bases; unmatched junction bases: 5. The V gene's germline CDR1 is GTSNPN and CDR2 SVGIG (reference sequence). This CDR3 is built from 13 residues. The CDR3 nucleotides read TGTGCCTGGAGTGCGGGACAGGAAAGGACCCAGTACTTC. Translation gives CAWSAGQERTQYF.

This clone was recorded once. This sequence joins TRBV5-1 and TRBJ1-1; tentatively, D is TRBD1 (5 bases). There are 15 residues in the CDR3. V was clipped by 6 bases and J by 3 bases, with 18 bases between them. The V gene's germline CDR1 is SGHRS and CDR2 YFSETQ. CDR3 region: CASTLLWGKDTEAFF. The CDR3 DNA follows: TGCGCCAGCACGTTACTCTGGGGGAAGGACACTGAAGCTTTCTTT.

The V and J genes are TRBV4-3 and TRBJ2-1; a weak D match, TRBD1 (5 bases). Germline values: CDR1 LGHNA, CDR2 YSLEER. The germline V and J ends were trimmed by 4 bases and 5 bases, with 12 bases remaining between them. The CDR3 contains 14 residues. The CDR3 bases are TGCGCCAGCAGCCGAGACAGCCTCAACAATGAGCAGTTCTTC. Translated: CASSRDSLNNEQFF.

In this sample, this clone turned up a few times. The rearrangement uses TRBV6-4 and TRBJ2-3; D is perhaps TRBD2 (5 bases). V was cut by 5 bases and J by 1 base, with 13 bases left in between. The CDR3 spans 15 residues. CDR1 MRHNA and CDR2 SNTAGT come from the germline V gene. In nucleotides, the CDR3 is TGTGCCAGCAGTACAAGCACGGAGGGCACAGATACGCAGTATTTT. Encoded protein: CASSTSTEGTDTQYF.

This clone has more than one count but fewer than ten. The rearrangement links TRBV29-1 to TRBJ2-1; a possible D gene is TRBD1 (5 bases). Germline V lookup: CDR1 SQVTM, CDR2 ANQGSEA. V was pared by 4 bases and J by 8 bases, with 15 bases between. The CDR3 has 13 amino acids. The CDR3 sequence is CSVVRVILDEQFF. In DNA form, the CDR3 reads TGCAGCGTTGTCAGGGTCATTTTAGATGAGCAGTTCTTC.

This clone was detected only once. The rearrangement uses TRBV5-4 and TRBJ2-7, with 7 nucleotides matching TRBD1. Germline CDR1 reads SGHNT; CDR2 reads YYREEE (reference sequence). Trimming took 5 bases from V and 2 from J; bases not matched to a gene: 4. The CDR3 is 13 amino acids. The CDR3 here is CASSSDRPYEQYF. CDR3 sequence (DNA): TGTGCCAGCAGTTCGGACAGGCCCTACGAGCAGTACTTC.

DNA of the CDR3: TGTGCCAGCAGCTTCGGGGGGGAAACCTACGAGCAGTACTTC. Protein sequence: CASSFGGETYEQYF. The J gene is TRBJ2-7, the V gene TRBV7-9; 8 bases match TRBD2. The CDR3 spans 14 residues. Germline CDR1 is SEHNR and CDR2 is FQNEAQ (reference sequence). V shed 3 bases and J 2 bases; nucleotides not matched to a gene: 3.

J is TRBJ2-3 and V is TRBV27; D is tentatively TRBD1 or TRBD2 (5 bases each). The CDR3 runs to 14 residues. Germline lookup yields CDR1 MNHEY and CDR2 SMNVEV (reference sequence). V was shortened by 5 bases and J by 5 bases, with 14 bases between the two germline ends. In nucleotides, the CDR3 is TGTGCCAGCAGTGACCGGGACCTCTTAGATACGCAGTATTTT. Its translation is CASSDRDLLDTQYF.

The chain joins TRBV7-8 to TRBJ2-5, with D uncertain. The CDR3 totals 15 residues. V was clipped by 3 bases and J by 5 bases, with 16 bases between them. Germline V gene data show CDR1 as SGHVS and CDR2 as FQNEAQ. CDR3 sequence: CASSFGSISGETQYF. CDR3 bases: TGTGCCAGCAGCTTCGGATCCATCTCGGGTGAGACCCAGTACTTC.

The rearrangement joins TRBV2 to TRBJ2-7; a weak D match, TRBD1 (5 bases). Deletions cut 6 bases from V and 6 bases from J, with 18 bases between. Germline V gene data show CDR1 as SNHLY and CDR2 as FYNNEI. CDR3 length: 14 residues. CDR3 region: CASSTGRASGEQYF. As DNA, the CDR3 is TGTGCCAGCAGCACCGGCAGGGCGTCCGGCGAGCAGTACTTC.

The rearrangement uses TRBV5-6 and TRBJ1-1, with no clear D. CDR3 length equals 15 residues. Between the trimmed V and J ends, which lost 0 bases and 0 bases, there was a span of 9 bases. CDR1 SGHDT and CDR2 YYEEEE come from the germline V gene. CDR3 in DNA: TGTGCCAGCAGCTTGGGGGTAGTGGTGAACACTGAAGCTTTCTTT. It is translated as CASSLGVVVNTEAFF. The full variable domain, in which reference TRBV5-6 and TRBJ1-1 provide the parts outside the CDR3, is DAGVTQSPTHLIKTRGQQVTLRCSPKSGHDTVSWYQQALGQGPQFIFQYYEEEERQRGNFPDRFSGHQFPNYSSELNVNALLLGDSALYLCASSLGVVVNTEAFFGQGTRLTVV.

The V call is TRBV19, the J call TRBJ2-1; 7 positions agree with TRBD1. J was trimmed by 6 bases and V by 5 bases; bases with no gene match: 7. Germline CDR1 LNHDA, CDR2 SQIVND (reference sequence). The CDR3 length is 14 residues. CDR3 DNA sequence: TGTGCCAGTAGTCCCGTTTCAGGGGGCAATGAGCAGTTCTTC. This gives the protein CASSPVSGGNEQFF.

The CDR3 here is CASSARGRGYTF. The CDR3 DNA reads as TGTGCCAGCAGCGCTCGGGGGCGGGGCTACACCTTC. The J gene is TRBJ1-2, the V gene TRBV7-2; D may be TRBD1 (6 bases). Germline CDR1 and CDR2: SGHTA and FQGNSA. Trimming removed 5 bases from V and 8 bases from J, with 12 bases in between. The CDR3 has 12 residues. The full variable domain, with the rest looked up from reference TRBV7-2 and TRBJ1-2, is GAGVSQSPSNKVTEKGKDVELRCDPISGHTALYWYRQSLGQGLEFLIYFQGNSAPDKSGLPSDRFSAERTGGSVSTLTIQRTQQEDSAVYLCASSARGRGYTFGSGTRLTVV.

The chain carries TRBV4-2 and TRBJ2-3; D remains ambiguous. The length of the CDR3 is 14 residues. Germline assignment: CDR1 LGHNA and CDR2 YNFKEQ. The V end was cut by 1 base, the J end by 2 bases, with 7 bases between. The CDR3 DNA reads TGTGCCAGCAGCCAAGTGGCGGCCACAGATACGCAGTATTTT. It specifies CASSQVAATDTQYF.

This clone appeared a single time. V gene TRBV27 combines with J gene TRBJ2-7, with 8 bases matching TRBD1. The J segment lost 6 bases and the V segment lost 5 bases, leaving 9 bases of the junction unmatched. This CDR3 region has 14 residues. Germline CDR1 is MNHEY and CDR2 is SMNVEV (reference sequence). The CDR3 bases are TGTGCCAGCAGTCGGTACCAGGGGGCGGGCGAGCAGTACTTC. Its protein is CASSRYQGAGEQYF.

V usage is TRBV30 and J usage is TRBJ2-2, with D possibly being TRBD1 (6 bases). The ends were cut back, 0 bases at V and 1 base at J, with 6 bases in the middle. Germline V gene lookup returns CDR1 GTSNPN and CDR2 SVGIG (reference sequence). There are 14 residues in the CDR3. CDR3 sequence: CAWSVQGNTGELFF. CDR3 DNA: TGTGCCTGGAGTGTACAGGGGAACACCGGGGAGCTGTTTTTT.

This chain uses TRBV2 with TRBJ2-3; the match to TRBD1 covers 10 bases. The CDR3 sequence is 16 residues long. V dropped 7 bases and J dropped 3; count of bases not matched to a gene: 10. Per the germline V gene, CDR1 is SNHLY and CDR2 is FYNNEI. Written as DNA, the CDR3 is TGTGCCAGCAAGGGGGACAGGGGCCTTTCTACAGATACGCAGTATTTT. Translating gives CASKGDRGLSTDTQYF.

V usage is TRBV13 and J usage is TRBJ2-7; TRBD2 is a possible D gene (5 bases). The CDR3 spans 13 residues. Germline CDR1 PRHDT, CDR2 FYEKMQ (reference sequence). Deletions cut 5 bases from V and 5 bases from J, with 13 bases between. The DNA of the CDR3 is TGTGCCAGCAGCCAATATACGGGGAACGAGCAGTACTTC. Protein product: CASSQYTGNEQYF.

As DNA, the CDR3 is TGTGCCAGCGAGACCGGGACAGGGTACACCGGGGAGCTGTTTTTT. This codes for CASETGTGYTGELFF. The chain couples TRBV6-1 to TRBJ2-2, with TRBD1 identical over 9 bases. From germline, CDR1 is MNHNS and CDR2 SASEGT. The CDR3 is 15 amino acids. The trim removed 8 bases at V and 3 bases at J, leaving 7 bases unmatched.

This chain joins TRBV7-2 and TRBJ1-1; no reliable D call. Germline V gene sequence: CDR1 SGHTA, CDR2 FQGNSA. This CDR3 contains 14 residues. The V end lost 5 bases, the J end lost 4 bases, and 14 bases lay between the germline ends. DNA for the CDR3: TGTGCCAGCAGCAACATGGCCCGGGGCACTGAAGCTTTCTTT. Translated: CASSNMARGTEAFF.